Given below is one T cell receptor (beta chain) in context. Its binding antigen is unknown. No much larger clonotype is one base removed from it; base qualities were not supplied. CDR1 is given as MNHEY and CDR2 as SMNVEV, both from the germline V gene (reference sequence). Taken from cysteine to phenylalanine, the CDR3 has 15 residues. The read is trimmed to its CDR3 DNA, 45 bases read in frame from base 1. The data belong to a study of post-analysis software for immune sequencing data (dated by TCRdb to between 2015 and 2017). Background on the whole study: Disease courses on record covered relapsing-remitting, secondary progressive and progressive-relapsing multiple sclerosis, though some patients had no subtype annotation. The patient repertoires were set against around eleven previously published healthy control repertoires from donors whose ages ranged from about 6 to 26 years. A subset of samples was prepared in parallel using single-end sample barcoding, then pooled and co-amplified after Illumina adapter ligation. Points the paper makes about the study in general: Multiple sclerosis patients had significantly lower normalized Chao1 diversity than controls, a result that suggests substantial peripheral T-cell clonal expansion. The control group was slightly older than the multiple sclerosis patient group. Patients showed significantly higher frequencies than controls for a handful of TRBV segments, among them TRBV5-6, TRBV5-1 and TRBV20-1. When samples were clustered directly using the F measure, samples prepared in the same batch co-clustered strongly, which prompted a batch-effect correction.

To demonstrate the VDJtools post-analysis software, TCR beta repertoires were profiled from the peripheral blood of 13 young patients with multiple sclerosis. The multiple sclerosis patients were children and adolescents between roughly 6 and 16 years of age. Receptor libraries were prepared by PCR. Sequencer: Illumina HiSeq 2500. To reduce PCR and sequencing biases, unique molecular identifiers were built into the TCR beta cDNA libraries. Roughly 0.5 million cDNA molecules were obtained per 1 to 10 million input T cells, so each molecule approximated one T cell. The patient libraries were prepared and sequenced with the same protocol used for the earlier healthy control dataset. Samples belonging to the same batch were prepared together, multiplexed and sequenced on a shared HiSeq lane. The authors' pipeline ran thus. MIGEC was used to process the raw barcoded reads, and molecular identifier groups with only a single read were discarded before consensus assembly and CDR3 extraction. VDJtools was used for post-analysis of the clonotype tables, and diversity was normalized by down-sampling every dataset to the size of the smallest sample. To correct batch-related cross-sample contamination, repertoire overlap clustering matched CDR3 amino acid sequences but not nucleotide sequences. TCRdb reworked the public reads: Q25 trimming with fastp, MiXCR clone assembly, productive beta chains retained. Rows with one shared CDR3 protein collapse into an entry with the most common genes and DNA. These V and J calls rely on TCRdb rather than the paper's analysis. The sample profile shows fewer than 900,000 distinct CDR3 sequences; roughly 46% of them were found once. The ten largest account for roughly 4.4% of the sample.

The sequenced sample was blood. This TCR was recovered from a girl aged 5-17 years with multiple sclerosis. The chain couples TRBV27 to TRBJ2-7; TRBD2 matches 10 bases in the middle. TRBJ2-5 explains the end of the DNA better; the J call may be wrong. CDR3 region: CASSPLAGASETQYF. The DNA is TGTGCCAGCAGTCCCCTAGCGGGAGCTTCAGAGACCCAGTACTTC.